The rows below give T cell receptor beta chains drawn from one sample of a study of blood T cell repertoires in COVID-19. Some clones are missing from TCRdb's copy, which holds only in-frame ones; the method was immunoSEQ multiplex PCR. The sample lists approximately 150,000 clones, roughly three quarters occurring once. The sample consisted of peripheral blood. These receptors were taken from a man in his fifties with active or convalescent COVID-19. The CDR3 runs from the conserved cysteine through the conserved F or W. The D gene is left open where the match is weak. Part of the rows lack a size; the others show once, few, many or a class for expanded clones.

j_call	v_call	clone_size	d_call	cdr3_aa	cdr3_nt
TRBJ1-3	TRBV3-1/TRBV3-2	.	TRBD1	CASSQPGQRNTIYF	TGTGCCAGCAGCCAACCGGGACAGAGAAACACCATATATTTT
TRBJ2-7	TRBV11-2	.	.	CASSQAGAGTYEQYF	TGTGCCAGCAGCCAGGCAGGGGCCGGCACCTACGAGCAGTACTTC
TRBJ2-1	TRBV28	.	TRBD2	CASSSGLAGDHEQFF	TGTGCCAGCAGCTCGGGACTAGCGGGAGACCATGAGCAGTTCTTC
TRBJ2-1	TRBV7-2	once	TRBD2	CASRLTSVSYNEQFF	TGTGCCAGCAGGTTGACTAGCGTCTCCTACAATGAGCAGTTCTTC
TRBJ1-1	TRBV18	.	.	CASSPEAVGTEAFF	TGTGCCAGCTCACCTGAGGCTGTCGGCACTGAAGCTTTCTTT
TRBJ2-7	TRBV11-3	.	.	CASSFGSGYEQYF	TGTGCCAGCAGCTTTGGTAGCGGCTACGAGCAGTACTTC
TRBJ1-5	TRBV28	.	.	CASSSHRDYQPQHF	TGTGCCAGCAGTTCGCACCGGGATTATCAGCCCCAGCATTTT
TRBJ1-5	TRBV18	few	TRBD1	CASSLGRGSGQPQHF	TGTGCCAGCTCACTCGGCAGGGGGTCTGGGCAGCCCCAGCATTTT
TRBJ2-3	TRBV6-2/TRBV6-3	.	TRBD1	CASSPTGGTDTQYF	TGTGCCAGCAGTCCAACAGGGGGCACAGATACGCAGTATTTT
TRBJ2-1	TRBV7-3	.	.	CASRNGNEQFF	TGTGCCAGCCGCAACGGGAATGAGCAGTTCTTC
TRBJ2-3	TRBV5-4	once	.	CASSDPSVTDTQYF	TGTGCCAGCAGCGACCCTAGCGTCACAGATACGCAGTATTTT
TRBJ2-1	TRBV3-1/TRBV3-2	.	.	CASSQVGSFPYNEQFF	TGTGCCAGCAGCCAAGTCGGGAGCTTTCCCTACAATGAGCAGTTCTTC
TRBJ2-3	TRBV7-3	.	.	CASSWTSTDTQYF	TGTGCCAGCAGCTGGACTAGCACAGATACGCAGTATTTT
TRBJ2-1	TRBV28	.	TRBD2	CAGSGGGNNEQFF	TGTGCCGGTAGCGGGGGGGGCAACAATGAGCAGTTCTTC
TRBJ2-7	TRBV3-1/TRBV3-2	few	.	CASSQGGHDEQYF	TGTGCCAGCAGCCAGGGGGGTCACGACGAGCAGTACTTC
TRBJ2-5	TRBV18	.	.	CASSPPSSSETQYF	TGTGCCAGCTCACCACCTAGTAGCTCTGAGACCCAGTACTTC
TRBJ2-2	TRBV18	.	TRBD1	CASSEQGGTNTGELFF	TGTGCCAGCTCAGAACAGGGGGGAACGAACACCGGGGAGCTGTTTTTT